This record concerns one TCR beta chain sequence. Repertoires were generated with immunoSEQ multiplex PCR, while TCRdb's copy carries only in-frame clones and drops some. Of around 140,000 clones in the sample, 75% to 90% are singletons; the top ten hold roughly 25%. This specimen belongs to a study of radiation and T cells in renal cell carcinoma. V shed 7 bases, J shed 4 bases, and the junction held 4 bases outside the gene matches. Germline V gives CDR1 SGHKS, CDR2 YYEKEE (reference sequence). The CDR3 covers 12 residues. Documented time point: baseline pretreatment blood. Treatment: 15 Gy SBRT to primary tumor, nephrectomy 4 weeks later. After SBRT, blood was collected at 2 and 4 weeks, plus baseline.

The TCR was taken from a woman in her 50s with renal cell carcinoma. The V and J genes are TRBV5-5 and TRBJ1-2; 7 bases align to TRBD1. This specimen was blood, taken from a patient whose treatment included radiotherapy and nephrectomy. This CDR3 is CASRRDSYGYTF. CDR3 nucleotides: TGTGCCAGCCGCCGGGACAGCTATGGCTACACCTTC.